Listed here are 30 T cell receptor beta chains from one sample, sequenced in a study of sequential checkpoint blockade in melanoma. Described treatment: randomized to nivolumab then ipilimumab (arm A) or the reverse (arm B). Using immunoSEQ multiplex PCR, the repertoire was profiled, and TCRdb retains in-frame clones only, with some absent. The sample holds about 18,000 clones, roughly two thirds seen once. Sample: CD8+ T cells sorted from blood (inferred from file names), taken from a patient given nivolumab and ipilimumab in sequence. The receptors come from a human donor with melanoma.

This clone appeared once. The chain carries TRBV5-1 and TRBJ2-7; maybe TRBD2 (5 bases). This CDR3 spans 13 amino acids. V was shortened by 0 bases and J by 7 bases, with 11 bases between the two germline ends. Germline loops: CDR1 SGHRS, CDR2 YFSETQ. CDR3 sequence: CASSLGGAWEQYF. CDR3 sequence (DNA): TGCGCCAGCAGCTTGGGGGGAGCGTGGGAGCAGTACTTC.

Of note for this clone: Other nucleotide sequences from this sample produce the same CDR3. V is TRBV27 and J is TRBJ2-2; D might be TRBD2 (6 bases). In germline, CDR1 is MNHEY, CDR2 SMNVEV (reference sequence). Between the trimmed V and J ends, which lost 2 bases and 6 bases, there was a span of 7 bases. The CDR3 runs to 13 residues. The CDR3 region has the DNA TGTGCCAGCAGTTTAGGAGGGGCCGGGGAGCTGTTTTTT. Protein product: CASSLGGAGELFF.

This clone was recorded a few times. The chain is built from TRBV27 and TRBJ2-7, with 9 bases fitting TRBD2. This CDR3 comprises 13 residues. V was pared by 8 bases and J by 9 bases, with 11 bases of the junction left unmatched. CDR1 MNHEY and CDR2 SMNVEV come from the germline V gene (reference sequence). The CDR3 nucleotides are TGTGCCAGCTATAGCGGGGGAGGATTCGTGCAGTACTTC. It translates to CASYSGGGFVQYF.

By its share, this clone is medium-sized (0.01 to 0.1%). The CDR3 nucleotides read TGTGCCAGCAGTTTGGTCAGGGCAGCGTTGTCCTACGAGCAGTACTTC. Translation: CASSLVRAALSYEQYF. The chain combines TRBV28 with TRBJ2-7; weak D call: TRBD1 (5 bases). CDR1 is MDHEN and CDR2 is SYDVKM in the germline V gene. The CDR3 covers 16 residues. V was shortened by 3 bases and J by 1 base, with 16 bases between the two germline ends. The whole variable domain, remainder taken from reference TRBV28 and TRBJ2-7, is DVKVTQSSRYLVKRTGEKVFLECVQDMDHENMFWYRQDPGLGLRLIYFSYDVKMKEKGDIPEGYSVSREKKERFSLILESASTNQTSMYLCASSLVRAALSYEQYFGPGTRLTVT.

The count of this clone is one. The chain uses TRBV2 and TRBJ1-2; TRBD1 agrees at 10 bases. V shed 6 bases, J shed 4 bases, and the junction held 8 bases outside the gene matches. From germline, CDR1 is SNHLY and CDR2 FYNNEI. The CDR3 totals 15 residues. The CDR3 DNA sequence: TGTGCCAGCAGACACCAAGACAGGGGGCGCTATGGCTACACCTTC. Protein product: CASRHQDRGRYGYTF.

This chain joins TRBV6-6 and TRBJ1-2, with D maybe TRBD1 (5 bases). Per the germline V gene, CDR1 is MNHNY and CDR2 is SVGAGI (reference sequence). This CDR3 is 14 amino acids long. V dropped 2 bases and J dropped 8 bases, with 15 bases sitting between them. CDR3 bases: TGTGCCAGCAGTTACGCGGGGACTGAAAGGGGCTACACCTTC. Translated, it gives CASSYAGTERGYTF.

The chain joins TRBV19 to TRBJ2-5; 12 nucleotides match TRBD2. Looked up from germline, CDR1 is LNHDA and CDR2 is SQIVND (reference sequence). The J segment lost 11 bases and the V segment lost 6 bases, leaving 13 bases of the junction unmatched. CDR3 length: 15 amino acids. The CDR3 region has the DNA TGTGCCAGTAGCCTAGCGGGGGGGCGAGTGTTGGAGCAGTACTTC. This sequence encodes CASSLAGGRVLEQYF.

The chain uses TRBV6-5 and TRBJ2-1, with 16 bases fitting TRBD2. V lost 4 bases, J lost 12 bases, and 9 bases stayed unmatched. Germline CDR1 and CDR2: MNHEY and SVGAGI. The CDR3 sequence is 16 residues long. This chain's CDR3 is CASSSAPGLAGGLQFF. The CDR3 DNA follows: TGTGCCAGCAGTTCTGCGCCGGGACTAGCGGGGGGGCTGCAGTTCTTC.

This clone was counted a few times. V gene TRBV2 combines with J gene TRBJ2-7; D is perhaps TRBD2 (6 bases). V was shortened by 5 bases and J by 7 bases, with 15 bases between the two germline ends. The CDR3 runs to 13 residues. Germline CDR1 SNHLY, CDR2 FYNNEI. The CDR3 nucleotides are TGTGCCAGCAGTTTGGGCGGGACTCGAGAGCAGTACTTC. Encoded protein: CASSLGGTREQYF.

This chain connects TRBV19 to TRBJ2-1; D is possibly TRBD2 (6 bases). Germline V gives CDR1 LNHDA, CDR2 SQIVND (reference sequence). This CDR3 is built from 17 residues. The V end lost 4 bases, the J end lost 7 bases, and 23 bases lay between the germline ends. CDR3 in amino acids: CASSNSLAGTPWNEQFF. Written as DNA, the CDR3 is TGTGCCAGTAGTAACTCGTTGGCGGGAACCCCTTGGAATGAGCAGTTCTTC.

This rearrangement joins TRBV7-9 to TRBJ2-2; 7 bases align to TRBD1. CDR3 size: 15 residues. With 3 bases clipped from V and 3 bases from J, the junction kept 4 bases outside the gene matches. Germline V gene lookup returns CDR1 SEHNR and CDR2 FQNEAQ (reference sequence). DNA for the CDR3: TGTGCCAGCAGCTTTGGGGGACAGTACACCGGGGAGCTGTTTTTT. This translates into CASSFGGQYTGELFF.

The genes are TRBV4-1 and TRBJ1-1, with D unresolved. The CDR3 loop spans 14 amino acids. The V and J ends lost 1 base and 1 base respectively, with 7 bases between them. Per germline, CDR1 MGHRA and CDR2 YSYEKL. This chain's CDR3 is CASSQGRGNTEAFF. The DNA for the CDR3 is TGCGCCAGCAGCCAAGGCAGAGGGAACACTGAAGCTTTCTTT.

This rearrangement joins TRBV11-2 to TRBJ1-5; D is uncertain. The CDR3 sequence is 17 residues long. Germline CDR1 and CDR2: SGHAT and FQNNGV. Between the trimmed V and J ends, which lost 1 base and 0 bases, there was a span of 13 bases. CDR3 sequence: CASSLGDNLYSNQPQHF. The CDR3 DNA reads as TGTGCCAGCAGCTTAGGTGACAATTTATATAGCAATCAGCCCCAGCATTTT.

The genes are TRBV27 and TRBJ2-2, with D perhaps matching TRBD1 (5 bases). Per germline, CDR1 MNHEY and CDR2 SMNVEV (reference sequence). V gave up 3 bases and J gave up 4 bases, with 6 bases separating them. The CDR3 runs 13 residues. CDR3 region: CASSLTATGELFF. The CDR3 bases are TGTGCCAGCAGTTTGACAGCCACCGGGGAGCTGTTTTTT.

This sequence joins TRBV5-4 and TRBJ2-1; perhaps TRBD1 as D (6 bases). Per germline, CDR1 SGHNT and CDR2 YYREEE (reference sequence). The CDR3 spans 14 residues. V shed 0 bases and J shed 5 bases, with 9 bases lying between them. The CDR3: CASSLDRADNEQFF. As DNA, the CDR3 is TGTGCCAGCAGCTTGGACAGGGCGGACAATGAGCAGTTCTTC.

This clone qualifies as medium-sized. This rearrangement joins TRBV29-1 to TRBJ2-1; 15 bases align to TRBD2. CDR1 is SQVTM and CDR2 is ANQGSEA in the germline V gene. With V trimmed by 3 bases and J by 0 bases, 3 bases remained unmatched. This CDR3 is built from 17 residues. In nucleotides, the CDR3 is TGCAGCGTTGACGGGACTAGCGGGAGGAGCTCCTACAATGAGCAGTTCTTC. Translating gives CSVDGTSGRSSYNEQFF.

CDR3 nucleotide sequence: TGCGCCAGCAGCTTGGACAGGGCCCACGAGCAGTACTTC. Amino acids: CASSLDRAHEQYF. The gene calls are TRBV5-1 and TRBJ2-7; D perhaps matches TRBD1 (6 bases). The length of the CDR3 is 13 residues. CDR1 is SGHRS and CDR2 is YFSETQ in the germline V gene. V lost 0 bases, J lost 5 bases, and 9 bases lay in between.

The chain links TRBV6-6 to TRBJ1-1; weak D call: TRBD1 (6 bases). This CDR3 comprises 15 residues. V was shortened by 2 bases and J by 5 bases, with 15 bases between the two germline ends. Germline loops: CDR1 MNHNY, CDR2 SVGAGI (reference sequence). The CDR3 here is CASSYGQGGDTEAFF. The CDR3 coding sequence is TGTGCCAGCAGTTACGGCCAAGGGGGAGATACTGAAGCTTTCTTT.

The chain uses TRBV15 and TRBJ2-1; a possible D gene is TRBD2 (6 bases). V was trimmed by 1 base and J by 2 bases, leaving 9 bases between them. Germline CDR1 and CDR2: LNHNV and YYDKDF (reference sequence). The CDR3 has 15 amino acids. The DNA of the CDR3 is TGTGCCACCAGCAGAGGGGGGGAGGCCTACAATGAGCAGTTCTTC. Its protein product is CATSRGGEAYNEQFF.

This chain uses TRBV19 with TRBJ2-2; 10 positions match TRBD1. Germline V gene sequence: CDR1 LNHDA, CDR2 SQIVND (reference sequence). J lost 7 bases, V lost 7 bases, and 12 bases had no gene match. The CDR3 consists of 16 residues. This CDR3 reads CASTPGTGVLGGELFF. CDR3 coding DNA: TGTGCCAGTACCCCCGGGACAGGGGTTTTGGGCGGGGAGCTGTTTTTT.

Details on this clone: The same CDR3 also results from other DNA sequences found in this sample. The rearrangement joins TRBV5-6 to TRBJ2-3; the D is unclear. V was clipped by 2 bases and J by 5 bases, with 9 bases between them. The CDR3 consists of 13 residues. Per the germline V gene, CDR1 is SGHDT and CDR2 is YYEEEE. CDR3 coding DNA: TGTGCCAGCAGCTTCCCTAGTGGAGATACGCAGTATTTT. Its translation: CASSFPSGDTQYF.

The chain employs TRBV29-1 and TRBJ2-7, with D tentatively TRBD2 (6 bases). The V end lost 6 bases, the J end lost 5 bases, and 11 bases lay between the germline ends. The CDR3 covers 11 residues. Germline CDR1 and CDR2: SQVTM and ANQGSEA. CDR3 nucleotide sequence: TGCAGCGTGGGGACTGAGGACGAGCAGTACTTC. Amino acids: CSVGTEDEQYF.

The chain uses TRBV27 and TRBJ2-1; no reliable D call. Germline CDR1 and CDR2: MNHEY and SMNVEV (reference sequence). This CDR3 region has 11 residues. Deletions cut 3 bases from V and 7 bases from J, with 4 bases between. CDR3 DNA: TGTGCCAGCAGTTTTTCGAATGAGCAGTTCTTC. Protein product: CASSFSNEQFF.

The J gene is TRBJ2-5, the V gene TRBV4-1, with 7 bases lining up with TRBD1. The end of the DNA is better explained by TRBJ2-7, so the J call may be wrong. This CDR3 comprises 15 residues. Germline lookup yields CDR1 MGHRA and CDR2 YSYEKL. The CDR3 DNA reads TGCGCCAGCAGCCAAGATCGAGACAGGGCCTCCGAGCAGTACTTC. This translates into CASSQDRDRASEQYF.

The CDR3 protein is CASSLESTGGWNEQYF. The DNA for the CDR3 is TGTGCCAGCAGCTTAGAATCAACGGGGGGCTGGAACGAGCAGTACTTC. The rearrangement uses TRBV7-6 and TRBJ2-7; a possible D gene is TRBD2 (7 bases). Trimming stripped 1 base from V and 5 bases from J, with 18 bases between. The germline gives CDR1 SGHVS, CDR2 FNYEAQ. The CDR3 runs to 16 residues.

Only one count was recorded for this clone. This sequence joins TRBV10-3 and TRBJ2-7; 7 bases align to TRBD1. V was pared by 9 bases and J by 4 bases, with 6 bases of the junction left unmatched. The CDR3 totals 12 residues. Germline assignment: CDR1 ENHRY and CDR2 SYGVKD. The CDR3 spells CAIRTGRYEQYF. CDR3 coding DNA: TGTGCCATTAGGACAGGACGGTACGAGCAGTACTTC.

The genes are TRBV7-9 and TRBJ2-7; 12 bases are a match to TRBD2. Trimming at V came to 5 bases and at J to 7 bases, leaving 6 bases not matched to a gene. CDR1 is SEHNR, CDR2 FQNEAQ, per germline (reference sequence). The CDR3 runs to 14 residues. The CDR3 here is CASSASGRAGEQYF. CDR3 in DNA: TGTGCCAGCAGCGCTAGCGGGAGGGCCGGAGAGCAGTACTTC.

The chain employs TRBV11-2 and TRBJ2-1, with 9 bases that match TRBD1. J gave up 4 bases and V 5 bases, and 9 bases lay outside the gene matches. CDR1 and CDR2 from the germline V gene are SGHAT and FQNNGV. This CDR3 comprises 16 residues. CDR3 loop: CASSPLPGQGYNEQFF. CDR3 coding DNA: TGTGCCAGCAGCCCCCTTCCGGGACAGGGTTACAATGAGCAGTTCTTC.

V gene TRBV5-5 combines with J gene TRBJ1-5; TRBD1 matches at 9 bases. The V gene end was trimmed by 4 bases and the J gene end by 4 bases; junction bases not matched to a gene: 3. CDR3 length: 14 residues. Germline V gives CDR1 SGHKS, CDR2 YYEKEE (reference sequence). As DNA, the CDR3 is TGTGCCAGCAGCAAGGGACAGGGTAATCAGCCCCAGCATTTT. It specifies CASSKGQGNQPQHF. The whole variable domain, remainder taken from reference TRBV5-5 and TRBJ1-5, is DAGVTQSPTHLIKTRGQQVTLRCSPISGHKSVSWYQQVLGQGPQFIFQYYEKEERGRGNFPDRFSARQFPNYSSELNVNALLLGDSALYLCASSKGQGNQPQHFGDGTRLSIL.

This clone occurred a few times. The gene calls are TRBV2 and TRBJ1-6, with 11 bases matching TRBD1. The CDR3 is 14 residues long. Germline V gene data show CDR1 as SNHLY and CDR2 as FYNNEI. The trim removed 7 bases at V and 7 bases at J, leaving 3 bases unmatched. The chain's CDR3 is CASKGQGANSPLHF. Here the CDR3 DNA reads TGTGCCAGCAAAGGACAGGGGGCAAATTCACCCCTCCACTTT.